The entry that follows covers one T cell receptor (beta chain) sequence. The data were produced by immunoSEQ multiplex PCR, yet TCRdb's version contains in-frame clones alone and is incomplete. The sample lists fewer than 70,000 clones; roughly 85% were seen once. The entry originates in a study of blood T cell repertoires in COVID-19. Study information: COVID-19 samples collected from the United States, Italy and Spain covered acute and convalescent phases. T cells, B-cell-depleted T cells, or PBMCs supplied cDNA or gDNA.

CDR3 size: 17 residues. J was trimmed by 0 bases and V by 3 bases; bases with no gene match: 4. Looked up from germline, CDR1 is LNHDA and CDR2 is SQIVND (reference sequence). The specimen was peripheral blood. V and J are TRBV19 and TRBJ1-6; 8 bases map to TRBD1. This clonotype was sampled from a woman in her sixties or seventies with acute or convalescent COVID-19. The CDR3 is CASSIRTGSSYNSPLHF. The CDR3 region has the DNA TGTGCCAGTAGTATCCGGACAGGGAGCTCCTATAATTCACCCCTCCACTTT.